The clone carrying this T cell receptor (beta chain) occurred a few times. These data belong to a study of response to subunit inactivated influenza vaccine. V was pared by 3 bases and J by 4 bases, with 11 bases of the junction left unmatched. Germline loops: CDR1 SEHNR, CDR2 FQNEAQ (reference sequence). This CDR3 region has 16 residues. TCRdb independently ran MiXCR on the RT-PCR reads; one entry per CDR3 protein. Of a few hundred thousand distinct CDR3 sequences detected, less than 15% appear once; the ten largest clones hold approximately 10%. Sequencing was performed on PBMCs from blood, taken 11 to 12 days after vaccination. This TCR was sampled from a man aged 45-65 years who received an inactivated influenza vaccine. J is TRBJ2-7 and V is TRBV7-9; 8 bases match TRBD1. The DNA for the CDR3 is TGTGCCAGCAGCTTTGGCAGGGGGCAAGAGCGGTACGAGCAGTACTTC. It encodes CASSFGRGQERYEQYF.